This T cell receptor (beta chain) is from a study of blood T cell repertoires in COVID-19. Overall study: T cells, B-cell-depleted T cells, or PBMCs provided the cDNA or gDNA that served as material.

Original processing notes: Using reference gene primer amplification, nucleated cell counts were estimated. Clones were sequenced by immunoSEQ multiplex PCR, and TCRdb holds only the in-frame ones, with some missing. Clone size and the V and J calls come from that table; the DNA yielded D and trimming. This sample yields about 180,000 clones, of which roughly 86% are seen a single time; around 0.6% belongs to the top ten. The CDR3 covers 14 residues. V was trimmed by 1 base and J by 2 bases, leaving 9 bases between them. Germline-derived CDR1 and CDR2 are SGHRS and YFSETQ. Seattle patients were enrolled during active infection and followed longitudinally.

The TCR was taken from a man aged 55 to 69 with COVID-19, enrolled during active disease. Input material: peripheral blood. This chain connects TRBV5-1 to TRBJ1-1; D might be TRBD1 (5 bases). Here the CDR3 reads CASSLFQGNTEAFF. The CDR3 coding sequence is TGCGCCAGCAGCTTGTTTCAGGGTAACACTGAAGCTTTCTTT.